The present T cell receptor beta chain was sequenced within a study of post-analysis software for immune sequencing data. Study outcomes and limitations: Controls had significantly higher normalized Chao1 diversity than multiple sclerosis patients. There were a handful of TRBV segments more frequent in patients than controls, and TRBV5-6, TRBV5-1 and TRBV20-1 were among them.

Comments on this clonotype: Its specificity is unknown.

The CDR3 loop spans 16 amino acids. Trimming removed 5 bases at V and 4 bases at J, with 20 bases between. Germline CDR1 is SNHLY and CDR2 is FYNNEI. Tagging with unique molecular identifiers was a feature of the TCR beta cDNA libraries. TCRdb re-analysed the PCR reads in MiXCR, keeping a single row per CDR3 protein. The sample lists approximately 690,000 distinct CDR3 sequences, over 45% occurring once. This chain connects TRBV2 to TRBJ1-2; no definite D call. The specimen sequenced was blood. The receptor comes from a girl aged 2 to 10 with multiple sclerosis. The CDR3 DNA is TGTGCCAGCAGTCCGCGCCCGGGATTCAACGGCTATGGCTACACCTTC. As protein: CASSPRPGFNGYGYTF.